The rows below give T cell receptor beta chains drawn from one sample of a study of T cells in Graves' hyperthyroidism and ophthalmopathy. A single record per CDR3 protein comes from TCRdb applying MiXCR to the multiplex PCR reads. The table shows roughly 180,000 distinct CDR3 sequences, with approximately 9% occurring only once. Sequencing used blood. These receptors came from a woman aged 18-35 years with Graves' hyperthyroidism that later progressed to Graves' ophthalmopathy. Each CDR3 is given without its conserved first and last residue. The order of the fields is V gene, J gene, CDR3 protein.

TRBV7-9	TRBJ2-6	ASSPWTSGSSGANVLT
TRBV12-3/TRBV12-4	TRBJ1-5	ASSSTASNQPQH
TRBV12-3/TRBV12-4	TRBJ2-3	ASSPGLAGDTQY
TRBV4-1	TRBJ2-2	ASSAIPRGRTVSGELF
TRBV2	TRBJ2-2	ASSPGTTNTGELF
TRBV5-1	TRBJ1-1	ASSFEQGNTEAF
TRBV5-1	TRBJ2-4	ASSLVAGGGRAKNIQY
TRBV6-1	TRBJ2-7	ASSDLAGFAYEQY
TRBV28	TRBJ1-1	ASIEGKKAF
TRBV11-2	TRBJ1-1	ASSLYRRPNTEAF
TRBV30	TRBJ1-5	AWTPRPNQPQH
TRBV7-7	TRBJ2-2	ASSYTTTGELF
TRBV20-1	TRBJ2-7	SARGQGLLGSEQY
TRBV18	TRBJ2-7	ASSHRDKGYEQY
TRBV19	TRBJ1-1	ASTRTAYTEAF
TRBV7-8	TRBJ2-1	ASSFRTRTDEQF
TRBV25-1	TRBJ2-5	ASSELLSGETQY
TRBV9	TRBJ2-3	ASSVGVADTDTQY
TRBV5-6	TRBJ2-7	ASSLETCEQY
TRBV6-5	TRBJ2-6	ASSYASGANVLT
TRBV5-1	TRBJ2-3	ASSLATGTDTQY
TRBV6-5	TRBJ1-1	ASSYRNRLNTEAF
TRBV2	TRBJ2-1	ASSDTRNNEQF
TRBV12-5	TRBJ1-1	ASGLVLGGARFTEAF
TRBV7-9	TRBJ1-2	ASTRLGTAPSVT
TRBV7-3	TRBJ2-1	ASSSGSRLAGYNEQF
TRBV20-1	TRBJ1-1	SAAPGPMNTEAF
TRBV30	TRBJ2-3	AWSFTEYQTDTQY
TRBV28	TRBJ1-1	ASSNRGPTEAF
TRBV19	TRBJ1-1	ASSIVGQFTEAF
TRBV12-3/TRBV12-4	TRBJ1-1	ASSYVGGARRTEAF
TRBV2	TRBJ1-3	ASSGDRALSGNTIY
TRBV4-1	TRBJ2-5	ASSQAPGRQETQY
TRBV6-1	TRBJ1-1	ASQEGQNTEAF
TRBV11-1	TRBJ1-2	ASSLTGGLYGYT
TRBV19	TRBJ2-7	ASSGAAGRANEQY
TRBV5-6	TRBJ2-5	ASSLTSVETQY
TRBV6-1	TRBJ2-5	ASSEVRSWQVMETQY
TRBV2	TRBJ1-2	ASRYQVYT
TRBV12-3/TRBV12-4	TRBJ2-1	ASSTRTGAGTVDYNEQF
TRBV25-1	TRBJ1-3	ASSEGQHSGNTIY
TRBV12-3/TRBV12-4	TRBJ2-7	ASSLASGNYEQY
TRBV7-9	TRBJ1-4	ASSPRLNLATNEKLF
TRBV7-9	TRBJ2-5	ASSASIREGGETQY
TRBV4-2	TRBJ2-7	ASSPGTGGSTYEQY
TRBV3-1	TRBJ1-1	ASSQEGNRAF
TRBV10-3	TRBJ1-1	ATSTGMNTEAF
TRBV19	TRBJ2-7	ASSTSGITYEQY
TRBV20-1	TRBJ1-5	SALPWTDYSNQPQH
TRBV5-1	TRBJ1-1	ASSLATAWENTEAF
TRBV6-1	TRBJ2-3	ASSLVDSPSTDTQY
TRBV2	TRBJ2-1	ASRTSTSHHEQF
TRBV20-1	TRBJ1-3	SARDSGKRDTGNTIY
TRBV7-2	TRBJ1-1	ASRSSGTGQSEAF